Below are 12 T cell receptor beta chains sequenced from a single sample in a study of T cell responses to AZD1222 COVID-19 vaccine (dated by TCRdb to about 2021). Per the publication, the time point label means: baseline before first vaccination. Library generation was performed with the immunoSEQ multiplex PCR assay. In its TCRdb copy, this immuneACCESS table keeps in-frame sequences only and misses some clones. Where compared with another copy, unresolved V genes explain less than half of these, and the others have no known cause. A total of fewer than 50,000 clones appear in this sample, over 70% of them only once. About 3.6% of the sample lies in the top ten. The sample in question was peripheral blood, obtained on day 0 of AZD1222 vaccination. Receptors were obtained from an adult in good health.

Here the CDR3 reads CASRPGQGADDYGYTF. The CDR3 DNA reads TGTGCCAGCAGACCGGGACAGGGGGCGGACGACTATGGCTACACCTTC. V is TRBV28 and J is TRBJ1-2; 12 nucleotides align to TRBD1. V dropped 6 bases and J dropped 3; count of bases not matched to a gene: 8. In germline, CDR1 is MDHEN, CDR2 SYDVKM. The CDR3 loop spans 16 amino acids.

The chain couples TRBV7-6 to TRBJ2-3; tentatively, D is TRBD1 (5 bases). Germline V lookup: CDR1 SGHVS, CDR2 FNYEAQ. Deletions cut 6 bases from V and 7 bases from J, with 17 bases between. The CDR3 consists of 14 residues. The CDR3 DNA follows: TGTGCCAGCAGTGGGTCCAGTAACAGGAATACGCAGTATTTT. Residues: CASSGSSNRNTQYF.

This chain connects TRBV10-3 to TRBJ1-2; 7 positions agree with TRBD1. V was pared by 6 bases and J by 6 bases, with 7 bases of the junction left unmatched. CDR3 length equals 13 residues. Germline V lookup: CDR1 ENHRY, CDR2 SYGVKD. DNA of the CDR3: TGTGCCATCAGCACCGGGACAGCGGATGGCTACACCTTC. Translated: CAISTGTADGYTF.

V usage is TRBV7-8 and J usage is TRBJ2-7, with TRBD1 as a possible D gene (5 bases). From germline, CDR1 is SGHVS and CDR2 FQNEAQ. V lost 3 bases, J lost 2 bases, and 14 bases lay in between. This CDR3 region has 15 residues. This chain's CDR3 is CASSFLQDGPYEQYF. For the CDR3, the DNA is TGTGCCAGCAGCTTTTTACAGGATGGTCCCTACGAGCAGTACTTC.

CDR3 nucleotide sequence: TGTGCCAGCAGATCTAGCGGGGGCGGCAAAGGCTACACCTTC. Its translation is CASRSSGGGKGYTF. The V gene is TRBV28, the J gene TRBJ1-2; TRBD1 is a possible D gene (6 bases). This CDR3 has 14 residues. The V gene's germline CDR1 is MDHEN and CDR2 SYDVKM. Trimming cost V 6 bases and J 8 bases, with 19 bases left between them.

The chain is built from TRBV5-4 and TRBJ2-5; unclear D gene. The CDR3 has 14 residues. Trimming removed 0 bases at V and 2 bases at J, with 8 bases between. Looked up from germline, CDR1 is SGHNT and CDR2 is YYREEE (reference sequence). In DNA, the CDR3 is TGTGCCAGCAGCTTGGCGGCAGCTCAAGAGACCCAGTACTTC. Translated: CASSLAAAQETQYF.

V usage is TRBV10-2 and J usage is TRBJ2-5; no clear D. Germline V gene sequence: CDR1 WSHSY, CDR2 SAAADI. The V end was cut by 8 bases, the J end by 5 bases, with 12 bases between. This CDR3 spans 12 amino acids. The CDR3 region is CASSEDRETQYF. The CDR3 DNA follows: TGCGCCAGCTCAGAAGACCGGGAGACCCAGTACTTC.

This rearrangement joins TRBV5-6 to TRBJ2-7; D is unclear. Trimming removed 4 bases at V and 5 bases at J, with 19 bases between. The CDR3 totals 15 residues. The germline V gene has CDR1 SGHDT and CDR2 YYEEEE. The DNA for the CDR3 is TGTGCCAGCAGCATTCTTCACCTCAAGGCCCACGAGCAGTACTTC. This translates into CASSILHLKAHEQYF.

The chain has TRBV28 and TRBJ1-3, with a possible D match to TRBD1 (5 bases). The CDR3 runs 16 residues. CDR1 is MDHEN, CDR2 SYDVKM, per germline. V was trimmed by 3 bases and J by 3 bases, leaving 15 bases between them. CDR3 protein: CASSFGGVDLGNTIYF. CDR3 DNA: TGTGCCAGCAGTTTCGGGGGGGTAGATCTTGGAAACACCATATATTTT. The entire variable domain, with the rest obtained from reference TRBV28 and TRBJ1-3, is as follows: DVKVTQSSRYLVKRTGEKVFLECVQDMDHENMFWYRQDPGLGLRLIYFSYDVKMKEKGDIPEGYSVSREKKERFSLILESASTNQTSMYLCASSFGGVDLGNTIYFGEGSWLTVV.

V is TRBV7-8 and J is TRBJ1-1; D gene uncertain. This CDR3 has 11 amino acids. CDR1 SGHVS and CDR2 FQNEAQ come from the germline V gene. Trimming took 5 bases from V and 4 from J, leaving 5 bases between them. The CDR3 nucleotides read TGTGCCAGCAGCCGGAGCACTGAAGCTTTCTTT. It specifies CASSRSTEAFF.

The V and J genes are TRBV2 and TRBJ1-5; TRBD1 matches at 11 bases. Germline trimming cut 4 bases from V and 6 bases from J; bases unmatched to any gene: 5. This CDR3 contains 15 residues. Germline lookup yields CDR1 SNHLY and CDR2 FYNNEI. The CDR3 protein is CASSGRDRGGQPQHF. The DNA for the CDR3 is TGTGCCAGCAGTGGGAGGGACAGGGGGGGTCAGCCCCAGCATTTT.

The rearrangement joins TRBV28 to TRBJ1-4; no reliable D call. The CDR3 sequence is 12 residues long. The V gene lost 2 bases and the J gene lost 4 bases, with 2 bases spanning the gap. Germline V gene sequence: CDR1 MDHEN, CDR2 SYDVKM. The CDR3 is CASSLVNEKLFF. The DNA of the CDR3 is TGTGCCAGCAGTTTAGTTAATGAAAAACTGTTTTTT. Drawing the rest from reference TRBV28 and TRBJ1-4, the complete variable domain is DVKVTQSSRYLVKRTGEKVFLECVQDMDHENMFWYRQDPGLGLRLIYFSYDVKMKEKGDIPEGYSVSREKKERFSLILESASTNQTSMYLCASSLVNEKLFFGSGTQLSVL.